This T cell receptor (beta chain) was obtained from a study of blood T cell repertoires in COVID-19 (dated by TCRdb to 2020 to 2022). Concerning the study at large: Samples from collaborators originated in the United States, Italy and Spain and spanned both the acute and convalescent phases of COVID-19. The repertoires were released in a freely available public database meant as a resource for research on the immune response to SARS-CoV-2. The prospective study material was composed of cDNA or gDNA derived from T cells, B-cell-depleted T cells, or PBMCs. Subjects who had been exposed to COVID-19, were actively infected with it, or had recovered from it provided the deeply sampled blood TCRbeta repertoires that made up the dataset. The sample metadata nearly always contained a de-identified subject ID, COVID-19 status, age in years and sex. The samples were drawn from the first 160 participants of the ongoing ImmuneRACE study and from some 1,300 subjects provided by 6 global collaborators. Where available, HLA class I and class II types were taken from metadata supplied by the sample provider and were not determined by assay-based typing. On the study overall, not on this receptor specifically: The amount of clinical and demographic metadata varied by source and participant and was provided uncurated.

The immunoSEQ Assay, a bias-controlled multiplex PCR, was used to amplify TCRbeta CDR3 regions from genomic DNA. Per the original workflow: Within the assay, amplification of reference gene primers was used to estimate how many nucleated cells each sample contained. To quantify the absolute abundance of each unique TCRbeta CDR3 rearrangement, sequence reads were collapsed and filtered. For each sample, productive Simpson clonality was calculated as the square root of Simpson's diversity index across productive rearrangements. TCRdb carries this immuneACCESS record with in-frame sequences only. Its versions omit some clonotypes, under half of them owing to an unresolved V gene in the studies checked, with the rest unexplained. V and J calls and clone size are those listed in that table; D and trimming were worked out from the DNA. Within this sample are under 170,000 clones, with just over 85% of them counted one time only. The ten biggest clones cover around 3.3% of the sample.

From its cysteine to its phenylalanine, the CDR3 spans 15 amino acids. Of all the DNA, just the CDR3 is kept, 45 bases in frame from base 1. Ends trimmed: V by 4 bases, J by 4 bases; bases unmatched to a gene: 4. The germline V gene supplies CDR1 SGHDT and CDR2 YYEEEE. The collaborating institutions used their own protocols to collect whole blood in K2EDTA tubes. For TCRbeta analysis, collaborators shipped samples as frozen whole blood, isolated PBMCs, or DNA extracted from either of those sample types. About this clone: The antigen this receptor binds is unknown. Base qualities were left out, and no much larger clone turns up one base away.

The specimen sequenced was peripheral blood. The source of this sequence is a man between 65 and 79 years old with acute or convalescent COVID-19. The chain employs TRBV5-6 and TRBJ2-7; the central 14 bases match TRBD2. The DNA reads TGTGCCAGCAGCATTGGGACTAGCGGGAGATACGAGCAGTACTTC. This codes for CASSIGTSGRYEQYF.